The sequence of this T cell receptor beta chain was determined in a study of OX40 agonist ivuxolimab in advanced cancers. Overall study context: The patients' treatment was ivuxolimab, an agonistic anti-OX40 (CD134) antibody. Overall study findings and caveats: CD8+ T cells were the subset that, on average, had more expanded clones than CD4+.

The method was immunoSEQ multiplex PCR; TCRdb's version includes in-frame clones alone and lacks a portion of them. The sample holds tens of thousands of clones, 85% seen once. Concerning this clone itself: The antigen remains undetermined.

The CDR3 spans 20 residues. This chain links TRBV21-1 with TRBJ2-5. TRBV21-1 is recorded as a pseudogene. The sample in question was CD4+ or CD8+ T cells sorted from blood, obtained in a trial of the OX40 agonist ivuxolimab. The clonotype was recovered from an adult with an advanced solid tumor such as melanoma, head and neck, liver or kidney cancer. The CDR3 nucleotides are TGTGCCAGCAGCAAAGCTCCTCGCAGGTGGGGATACCGAAAACAAGAGACCCAGTACTTC. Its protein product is CASSKAPRRWGYRKQETQYF.